This T cell receptor (beta chain) emerged from a study of cytomegalovirus exposure and HLA in healthy donors. The PCR contained 60 Vbeta and 13 Jbeta primers. The repertoire was sequenced with immunoSEQ multiplex PCR; TCRdb's copy has only in-frame clones and lacks some. The listing contains 40,000 or so clones. V shed 6 bases and J 4 bases; nucleotides not matched to a gene: 7. The CDR3 is 13 residues long. Germline loops: CDR1 SQVTM, CDR2 ANQGSEA. The TCR was taken from a man aged 25 to 40 in good health and CMV-seronegative. The rearrangement uses TRBV29-1 and TRBJ2-5; 8 positions match TRBD1. The sample taken for sequencing was PBMCs. DNA for the CDR3: TGCAGCGTCACCCCGACAGGGGTAGAGACCCAGTACTTC. Its translation: CSVTPTGVETQYF.